Following are 12 T cell receptor beta chains from one sample sequenced in a study of T cell changes during pregnancy in multiple sclerosis. The repertoire was sequenced with immunoSEQ multiplex PCR; TCRdb's copy has only in-frame clones and lacks some. The sample holds 45,000 to 70,000 clones, about 90% seen once. The material sequenced was CD4+ T cells from peripheral blood mononuclear cells, taken after pregnancy. The receptor source for this set is a female donor in good health, enrolled as a control in a pregnancy study.

The chain is built from TRBV14 and TRBJ1-2; D possibly corresponds to TRBD1 (6 bases). This CDR3 is built from 17 residues. Germline-derived CDR1 and CDR2 are SGHDN and FVKESK. The V end was cut by 1 base, the J end by 3 bases, with 18 bases between. The CDR3 coding sequence is TGTGCCAGCAGCCAAGGCCAGGGGCTGGACGCCGACTATGGCTACACCTTC. Amino acids: CASSQGQGLDADYGYTF.

The genes are TRBV7-2 and TRBJ1-1; unclear D gene. V lost 2 bases, J lost 5 bases, and 3 bases lay in between. Germline lookup yields CDR1 SGHTA and CDR2 FQGNSA. The CDR3 has 11 residues. The CDR3 DNA follows: TGTGCCAGCAGCTTATCAACTGAAGCTTTCTTT. Its translation: CASSLSTEAFF.

The V call is TRBV7-2, the J call TRBJ1-1, with 9 nucleotides matching TRBD1. The CDR3 is made up of 14 amino acids. CDR1 SGHTA and CDR2 FQGNSA come from the germline V gene. V dropped 5 bases and J dropped 5; count of bases not matched to a gene: 6. CDR3 residues: CASSVTGGRTEAFF. Here the CDR3 DNA reads TGTGCCAGCAGCGTCACAGGGGGCCGGACTGAAGCTTTCTTT.

The genes are TRBV2 and TRBJ1-4; 10 bases align to TRBD1. In germline, CDR1 is SNHLY, CDR2 FYNNEI. J lost 5 bases, V lost 7 bases, and 7 bases had no gene match. This CDR3 contains 15 residues. CDR3 in amino acids: CASTGRGQGNEKLFF. The CDR3 DNA reads TGTGCCAGCACCGGTAGGGGACAGGGGAATGAAAAACTGTTTTTT.

The genes are TRBV11-2 and TRBJ2-5; no reliable D call. Germline CDR1 is SGHAT and CDR2 is FQNNGV. This CDR3 contains 13 residues. The germline V and J ends were trimmed by 6 bases and 4 bases, with 12 bases remaining between them. CDR3 protein: CASSLLGRETQYF. The CDR3 nucleotides are TGTGCCAGCAGTCTTCTAGGAAGAGAGACCCAGTACTTC.

The rearrangement uses TRBV5-8 and TRBJ1-5; tentatively, D is TRBD1 (5 bases). The CDR3 is 12 residues long. V lost 10 bases and J 7 bases, leaving 15 bases between the germline ends. CDR1 and CDR2 from the germline V gene are SGHTS and YDEGEE. CDR3 in DNA: TGTGCCGGCGGGCGGGGGAGACAGCCCCAGCATTTT. Residues: CAGGRGRQPQHF.

V usage is TRBV18 and J usage is TRBJ2-1; tentative D call: TRBD2 (5 bases). The CDR3 totals 14 residues. CDR1 and CDR2 from the germline V gene are KGHSH and LQKENI. Trimming pared 5 bases from V and 4 bases from J, leaving 12 bases between. In DNA form, the CDR3 reads TGTGCCAGCTCAAAAACCGGCGGGTACAATGAGCAGTTCTTC. This sequence encodes CASSKTGGYNEQFF.

The rearrangement uses TRBV2 and TRBJ1-3, with a possible D match to TRBD1 (5 bases). This CDR3 is built from 14 residues. The V gene lost 0 bases and the J gene lost 3 bases, with 6 bases spanning the gap. CDR1 SNHLY and CDR2 FYNNEI come from the germline V gene. The CDR3 spells CASSEATVGNTIYF. CDR3 DNA: TGTGCCAGCAGTGAAGCGACAGTTGGAAACACCATATATTTT.

The chain carries TRBV5-1 and TRBJ1-2; maybe TRBD1 (5 bases). The CDR3 extends over 15 amino acids. Trimming took off 4 bases at V and 0 bases at J, with 13 bases between the two ends. Germline V CDR1 and CDR2: SGHRS, YFSETQ. CDR3 loop: CASSPGDSANYGYTF. In DNA form, the CDR3 reads TGCGCCAGCAGCCCCGGAGACAGCGCTAACTATGGCTACACCTTC.

The J gene is TRBJ2-1, the V gene TRBV4-1, with D hard to call. The germline gives CDR1 MGHRA, CDR2 YSYEKL. This CDR3 has 13 residues. V lost 4 bases, J lost 8 bases, and 12 bases lay in between. This CDR3 reads CASSRNERDEQFF. The CDR3 region has the DNA TGCGCCAGCAGCCGCAACGAGCGAGATGAGCAGTTCTTC.

In nucleotides, the CDR3 is TGCGCCAGCAGCTTGGGGACAGCTCCCAGCACAGATACGCAGTATTTT. Its translation is CASSLGTAPSTDTQYF. This chain connects TRBV5-1 to TRBJ2-3; a weak D match, TRBD1 (6 bases). The germline V gene encodes CDR1 SGHRS and CDR2 YFSETQ. V was shortened by 0 bases and J by 0 bases, with 11 bases between the two germline ends. The CDR3 is made up of 16 amino acids.

About this clone: One end of the junction fails to match germline, which may point to a read error. The J gene is TRBJ1-2, the V gene TRBV19, with 8 nucleotides matching TRBD1. Germline loops: CDR1 LNHDA, CDR2 SQIVND (reference sequence). There are 15 residues in the CDR3. CDR3 protein: CASSSAADRGRPLTF. The CDR3 nucleotides read TGTGCCAGTAGTAGTGCCGCAGACAGGGGTAGACCCCTCACTTTC.